These 13 T cell receptor beta chains came from one sample sequenced in a study of T cells after yellow fever vaccination. TCRdb re-called the 5' RACE reads through MiXCR, storing one row per CDR3 protein. The table includes 200,000 to 300,000 distinct CDR3 sequences, 6.9% detected once. The sequencing here drew on CD4+ T cells sorted from PBMCs, taken 15 days after the yellow fever booster vaccination. These receptors were taken from a young man who received the YFV17D yellow fever vaccine.

This clonotype has a handful of counts. V gene TRBV20-1 combines with J gene TRBJ1-5, with TRBD1 matching over 8 bases. The CDR3 has 14 residues. With 5 bases clipped from V and 7 bases from J, the junction kept 10 bases outside the gene matches. Germline CDR1 DFQATT, CDR2 SNEGSKA (reference sequence). Written as DNA, the CDR3 is TGCAGTGCTCCCCGGACAGGGCAGGCCCAGCCCCAGCATTTT. Its translation is CSAPRTGQAQPQHF.

Many counts were recorded for this clonotype. The chain is built from TRBV12-3 or TRBV12-4 and TRBJ2-3, with TRBD2 matching 8 bases. J lost 4 bases, V lost 5 bases, and 11 bases had no gene match. This CDR3 contains 16 residues. The CDR3 DNA follows: TGTGCCAGCAGTCTTGGCGGGAGGCCCCATTCAGATACGCAGTATTTT. This encodes CASSLGGRPHSDTQYF.

The rearrangement joins TRBV12-3 or TRBV12-4 to TRBJ2-7; D is unresolved. Trimming took off 4 bases at V and 9 bases at J, with 10 bases between the two ends. The CDR3 spans 11 residues. In DNA form, the CDR3 reads TGTGCCAGCAGTTCCAATCAGAGGCAGTACTTC. Encoded protein: CASSSNQRQYF.

This clonotype was counted many times. The chain joins TRBV5-6 to TRBJ2-1, with 8 nucleotides matching TRBD1. CDR1 SGHDT and CDR2 YYEEEE come from the germline V gene. The length of the CDR3 is 17 residues. Trimming removed 4 bases from V and 3 bases from J; junction bases left unmatched: 12. The CDR3 sequence: CASSRTWTGNLYNEQFF. The CDR3 DNA is TGTGCCAGCAGCCGAACATGGACAGGGAACCTCTACAATGAGCAGTTCTTC.

This clonotype was seen at least ten times. The chain joins TRBV4-3 to TRBJ1-1; D perhaps matches TRBD1 (5 bases). The CDR3 is 13 residues long. V was shortened by 5 bases and J by 5 bases, with 12 bases between the two germline ends. Per the germline V gene, CDR1 is LGHNA and CDR2 is YSLEER. The CDR3 here is CASSWDAGTEAFF. CDR3 DNA sequence: TGCGCCAGCAGCTGGGACGCCGGGACTGAAGCTTTCTTT.

This clonotype has ten or more counts. The genes are TRBV6-2 or TRBV6-3 and TRBJ2-7, with D uncertain. The CDR3 has 14 amino acids. The germline CDR1 and CDR2 sequences are MNHEY and SVGEGT. V lost 2 bases to trimming and J lost 2 bases, with 10 bases between them. The DNA of the CDR3 is TGTGCCAGCAGTTACATCTGGCGACCCTACGAGCAGTACTTC. Its translation is CASSYIWRPYEQYF.

This clonotype was detected a few times. The chain uses TRBV28 and TRBJ2-7; a weak D match, TRBD1 (6 bases). This CDR3 is built from 16 residues. Germline CDR1 reads MDHEN; CDR2 reads SYDVKM. Trimming removed 4 bases at V and 5 bases at J, with 21 bases between. As DNA, the CDR3 is TGTGCCAGCAGTTCCCCAATCGGGCAGGGGTTCAACGAGCAGTACTTC. Its translation: CASSSPIGQGFNEQYF.

This chain connects TRBV12-3 or TRBV12-4 to TRBJ2-7; TRBD2 aligns across 10 bases. The J segment lost 9 bases and the V segment lost 3 bases, leaving 11 bases of the junction unmatched. This CDR3 has 15 amino acids. CDR3 DNA sequence: TGTGCCAGCAGTTTCGGCCTAGCGGGAGTGAGTGTGCAGTACTTC. This translates into CASSFGLAGVSVQYF.

This clonotype was seen a few times. The chain carries TRBV7-9 and TRBJ1-5, with a tentative D call TRBD1 (6 bases). V lost 4 bases and J 4 bases, leaving 11 bases between the germline ends. Germline assignment: CDR1 SEHNR and CDR2 FQNEAQ (reference sequence). The CDR3 runs 14 residues. CDR3 loop: CASSSKGGNQPQHF. CDR3 DNA sequence: TGTGCCAGCAGCTCAAAAGGGGGGAATCAGCCCCAGCATTTT.

V and J are TRBV6-1 and TRBJ2-3; a possible D gene is TRBD2 (6 bases). V lost 5 bases to trimming and J lost 3 bases, with 12 bases between them. Germline V CDR1 and CDR2: MNHNS, SASEGT. This CDR3 is 14 amino acids long. CDR3 sequence reads: CASSRRARTDTQYF. CDR3 coding DNA: TGTGCCAGCAGTCGGAGGGCTCGGACAGATACGCAGTATTTT.

This clonotype was observed a handful of times. This chain uses TRBV5-4 with TRBJ1-6; TRBD1 might be the D (5 bases). Germline V gene data show CDR1 as SGHNT and CDR2 as YYREEE (reference sequence). Trimming left V 2 bases short and J 6 bases short, with 12 bases between. CDR3 length: 15 residues. The chain's CDR3 is CASSLLVGGNSPLHF. CDR3 DNA sequence: TGTGCCAGCAGCTTACTAGTGGGGGGTAATTCACCCCTCCACTTT.

This clonotype was seen repeatedly, ten times or more. The chain couples TRBV7-9 to TRBJ2-1; TRBD2 agrees at 8 bases. CDR3 length equals 16 residues. CDR1 SEHNR and CDR2 FQNEAQ come from the germline V gene (reference sequence). V was clipped by 5 bases and J by 4 bases; unmatched bases: 10. CDR3 nucleotides: TGTGCCAGCAGCCTAGGCCTCCGGGAGGGTTACAATGAGCAGTTCTTC. Protein product: CASSLGLREGYNEQFF.

This clonotype was seen a handful of times. The chain carries TRBV2 and TRBJ2-1; TRBD1 might be the D (5 bases). The CDR3 loop spans 11 amino acids. V gave up 5 bases and J gave up 9 bases, with 8 bases separating them. Germline CDR1 reads SNHLY; CDR2 reads FYNNEI. This chain's CDR3 is CASSWGAEQFF. CDR3 nucleotides: TGTGCCAGCAGTTGGGGCGCTGAGCAGTTCTTC.